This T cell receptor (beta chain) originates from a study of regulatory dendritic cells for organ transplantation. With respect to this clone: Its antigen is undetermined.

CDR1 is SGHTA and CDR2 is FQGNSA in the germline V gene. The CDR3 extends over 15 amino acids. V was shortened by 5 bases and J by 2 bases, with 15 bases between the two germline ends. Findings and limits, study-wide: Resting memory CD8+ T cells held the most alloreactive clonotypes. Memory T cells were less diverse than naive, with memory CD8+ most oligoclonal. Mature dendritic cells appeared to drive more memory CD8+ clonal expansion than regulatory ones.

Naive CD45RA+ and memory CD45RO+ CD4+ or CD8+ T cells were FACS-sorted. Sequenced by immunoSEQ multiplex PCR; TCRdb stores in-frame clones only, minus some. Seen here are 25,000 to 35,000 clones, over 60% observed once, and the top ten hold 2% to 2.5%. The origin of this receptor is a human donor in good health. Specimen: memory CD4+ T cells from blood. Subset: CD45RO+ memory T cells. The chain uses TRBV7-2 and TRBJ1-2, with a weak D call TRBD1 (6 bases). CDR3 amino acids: CASSPAPGGNYGYTF. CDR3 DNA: TGTGCCAGCAGCCCCGCCCCGGGGGGCAACTATGGCTACACCTTC.